This is a list of T cell receptor beta chains from one sample in a study of shared clonotypes between healthy human individuals. The method was immunoSEQ multiplex PCR; TCRdb's version includes in-frame clones alone and lacks a portion of them. The repertoire holds a few hundred thousand clones, with over 95% as singletons. The sequencing sample was made of naive CD8+ T cells sorted from blood. The receptors originated from a woman in her twenties or thirties in good health. Both conserved end residues are part of each CDR3. The D gene is left open where the match is weak. Only some rows state a clone size, as once, few, many or a class for expanded clones.

v_call: TRBV27; j_call: TRBJ2-1; d_call: NA; clone_size: NA; cdr3_nt: TGTGCCAGCACCTTAAGGGCCCAGCGGGTATCCAATGAGCAGTTCTTC; cdr3_aa: CASTLRAQRVSNEQFF
v_call: TRBV28; j_call: TRBJ2-2; d_call: NA; clone_size: NA; cdr3_nt: TGTGCCAGCAGTCCCCTGACCAACACCGGGGAGCTGTTTTTT; cdr3_aa: CASSPLTNTGELFF
v_call: TRBV28; j_call: TRBJ1-2; d_call: NA; clone_size: NA; cdr3_nt: TGTGCCAGCAGGCGACATAACACGTTAATCTATGGCTACACCTTC; cdr3_aa: CASRRHNTLIYGYTF
v_call: TRBV9; j_call: TRBJ2-7; d_call: TRBD2; clone_size: once; cdr3_nt: TGTGCCAGCAGCGTAGCTGGGGACTTAGCGGGAGGGACCTACGAGCAGTACTTC; cdr3_aa: CASSVAGDLAGGTYEQYF
v_call: TRBV7-9; j_call: TRBJ2-1; d_call: NA; clone_size: NA; cdr3_nt: TGTGCCAGCAGCCTCAGGGGGGAGGGGAGCTCCTACAATGAGCAGTTCTTC; cdr3_aa: CASSLRGEGSSYNEQFF
v_call: TRBV7-9; j_call: TRBJ1-4; d_call: NA; clone_size: NA; cdr3_nt: TGTGCCAGCAGCGCCGGGCTTAATGAAAAACTGTTTTTT; cdr3_aa: CASSAGLNEKLFF
v_call: TRBV28; j_call: TRBJ1-5; d_call: NA; clone_size: NA; cdr3_nt: TGTGCCAGCAGTTTATCCCGCGTCGTTCAGCCCCAGCATTTT; cdr3_aa: CASSLSRVVQPQHF
v_call: TRBV5-1; j_call: TRBJ1-1; d_call: NA; clone_size: NA; cdr3_nt: TGCGCCAGCAGCTTCCAAGGACCCCCCATGGACACTGAAGCTTTCTTT; cdr3_aa: CASSFQGPPMDTEAFF
v_call: TRBV27; j_call: TRBJ2-7; d_call: NA; clone_size: once; cdr3_nt: TGTGCCAGCAGTTTAGAGTGGGGATCCTCCTACGAGCAGTACTTC; cdr3_aa: CASSLEWGSSYEQYF
v_call: TRBV28; j_call: TRBJ2-2; d_call: TRBD2; clone_size: NA; cdr3_nt: TGTGCCAGCAGTTTTTTGCCTAGCGGGAGGGCACTCACCGGGGAGCTGTTTTTT; cdr3_aa: CASSFLPSGRALTGELFF
v_call: TRBV28; j_call: TRBJ1-3; d_call: NA; clone_size: NA; cdr3_nt: TGTGCCGGACAGAGCTCTGGAAACACCATATATTTT; cdr3_aa: CAGQSSGNTIYF
v_call: TRBV2; j_call: TRBJ2-1; d_call: TRBD1; clone_size: NA; cdr3_nt: TGTGCCAGCACCAGGATGACAGGGGGCTTTCCACGAGAGGGCCCTGCCCTTTCCTACAATGAGCAGTTCTTC; cdr3_aa: CASTRMTGGFPREGPALSYNEQFF
v_call: TRBV2; j_call: TRBJ2-3; d_call: NA; clone_size: NA; cdr3_nt: TGTGCCAGCAGAGACCACAGCACAGATACGCAGTATTTT; cdr3_aa: CASRDHSTDTQYF
v_call: TRBV7-9; j_call: TRBJ2-1; d_call: TRBD2; clone_size: few; cdr3_nt: TGTGCCAGCAGCGAACCGACTAGCGGGAGGTCGAGTGAGCAGTTCTTC; cdr3_aa: CASSEPTSGRSSEQFF
v_call: TRBV5-4; j_call: TRBJ2-7; d_call: TRBD2; clone_size: NA; cdr3_nt: TGTGCCAGCAGCTTGGTTCCGGGACTAGCTGTTGGCGAGCAGTACTTC; cdr3_aa: CASSLVPGLAVGEQYF
v_call: TRBV27; j_call: TRBJ2-7; d_call: NA; clone_size: NA; cdr3_nt: TGTGCCAGCAGTTTGACGACGGGGAACCTTCGGAACGAGCAGTACTTC; cdr3_aa: CASSLTTGNLRNEQYF
v_call: TRBV28; j_call: TRBJ1-1; d_call: NA; clone_size: NA; cdr3_nt: TGTGCCAGCAGTTTATTGAAATCGAACACTGAAGCTTTCTTT; cdr3_aa: CASSLLKSNTEAFF
v_call: TRBV6-5; j_call: TRBJ2-2; d_call: NA; clone_size: NA; cdr3_nt: TGTGCCAGCAGTGGCGACGGGCGGGCCGGGGAGCTGTTTTTT; cdr3_aa: CASSGDGRAGELFF